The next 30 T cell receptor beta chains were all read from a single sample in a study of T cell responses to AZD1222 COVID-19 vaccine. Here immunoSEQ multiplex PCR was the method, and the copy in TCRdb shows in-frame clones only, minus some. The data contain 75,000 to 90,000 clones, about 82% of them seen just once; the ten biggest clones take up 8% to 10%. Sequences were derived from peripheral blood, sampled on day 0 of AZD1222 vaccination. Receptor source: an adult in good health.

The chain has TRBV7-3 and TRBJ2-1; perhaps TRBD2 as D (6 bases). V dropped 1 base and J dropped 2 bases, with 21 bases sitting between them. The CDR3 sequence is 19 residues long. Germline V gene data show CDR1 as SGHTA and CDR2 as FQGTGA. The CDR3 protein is CASSLMGRGAGQTYNEQFF. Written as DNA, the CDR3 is TGTGCCAGCAGCTTAATGGGGCGTGGTGCGGGGCAGACCTACAATGAGCAGTTCTTC. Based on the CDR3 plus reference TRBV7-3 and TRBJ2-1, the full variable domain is GAGVSQTPSNKVTEKGKYVELRCDPISGHTALYWYRQSLGQGPEFLIYFQGTGAADDSGLPNDRFFAVRPEGSVSTLKIQRTERGDSAVYLCASSLMGRGAGQTYNEQFFGPGTRLTVL.

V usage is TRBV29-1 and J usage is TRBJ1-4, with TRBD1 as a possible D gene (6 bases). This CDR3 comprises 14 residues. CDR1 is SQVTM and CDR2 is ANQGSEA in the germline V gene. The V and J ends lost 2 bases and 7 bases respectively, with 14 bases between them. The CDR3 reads CSVETGGEGEKLFF. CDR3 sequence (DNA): TGCAGCGTTGAAACGGGGGGCGAAGGTGAAAAACTGTTTTTT.

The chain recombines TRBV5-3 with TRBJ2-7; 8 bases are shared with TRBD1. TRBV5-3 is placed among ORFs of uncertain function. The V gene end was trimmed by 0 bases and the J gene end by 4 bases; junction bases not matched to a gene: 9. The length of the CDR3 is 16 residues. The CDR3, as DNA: TGTGCCAGAAGCTTGGCCGGGGACAGGCACCCGTACGAGCAGTACTTC. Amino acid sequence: CARSLAGDRHPYEQYF.

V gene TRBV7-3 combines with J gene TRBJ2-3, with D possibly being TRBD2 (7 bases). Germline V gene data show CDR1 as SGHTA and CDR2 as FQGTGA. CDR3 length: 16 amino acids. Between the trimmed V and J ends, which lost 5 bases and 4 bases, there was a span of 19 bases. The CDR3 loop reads CASSISGGPRADTQYF. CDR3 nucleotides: TGTGCCAGCAGCATTTCGGGGGGCCCTAGGGCAGATACGCAGTATTTT.

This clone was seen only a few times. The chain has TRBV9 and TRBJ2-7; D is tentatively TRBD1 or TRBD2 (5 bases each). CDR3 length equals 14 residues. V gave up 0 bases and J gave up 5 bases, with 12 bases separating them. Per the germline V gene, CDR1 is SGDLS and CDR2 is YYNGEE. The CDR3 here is CASSVGRVGDEQYF. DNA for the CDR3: TGTGCCAGCAGCGTAGGAAGGGTGGGGGACGAGCAGTACTTC.

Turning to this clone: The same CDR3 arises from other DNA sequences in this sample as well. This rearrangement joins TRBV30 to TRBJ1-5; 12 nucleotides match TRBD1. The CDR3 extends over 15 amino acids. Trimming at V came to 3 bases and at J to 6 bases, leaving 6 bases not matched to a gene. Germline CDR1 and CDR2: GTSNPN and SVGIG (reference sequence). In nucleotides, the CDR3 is TGTGCCTGGAGCTCCGGGACAGGGGGCTTTCAGCCCCAGCATTTT. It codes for CAWSSGTGGFQPQHF.

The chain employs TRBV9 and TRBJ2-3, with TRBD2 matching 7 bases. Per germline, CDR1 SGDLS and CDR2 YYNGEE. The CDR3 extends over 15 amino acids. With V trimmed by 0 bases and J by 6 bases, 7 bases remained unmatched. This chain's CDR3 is CASSVVGGLEDTQYF. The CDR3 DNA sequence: TGTGCCAGCAGCGTAGTCGGGGGGTTGGAGGATACGCAGTATTTT.

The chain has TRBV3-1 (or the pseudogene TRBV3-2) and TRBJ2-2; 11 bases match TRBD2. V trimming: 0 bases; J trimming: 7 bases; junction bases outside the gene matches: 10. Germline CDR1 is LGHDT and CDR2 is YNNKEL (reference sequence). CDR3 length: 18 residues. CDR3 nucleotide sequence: TGTGCCAGCAGCCAAGAGAGTCTAGCGGGGGGCCGTGGCGGGGAGCTGTTTTTT. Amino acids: CASSQESLAGGRGGELFF.

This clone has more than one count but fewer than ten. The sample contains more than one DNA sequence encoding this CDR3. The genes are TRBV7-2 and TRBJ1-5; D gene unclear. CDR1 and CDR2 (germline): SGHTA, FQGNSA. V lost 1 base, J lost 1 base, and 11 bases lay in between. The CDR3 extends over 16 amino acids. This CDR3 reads CASSLVGSPSNQPQHF. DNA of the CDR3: TGTGCCAGCAGCTTAGTTGGGAGCCCAAGCAATCAGCCCCAGCATTTT.

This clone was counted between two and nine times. The CDR3 region is CASKGPTRAGELFF. For the CDR3, the DNA is TGTGCCAGCAAGGGTCCAACCAGGGCCGGGGAGCTGTTTTTT. The chain recombines TRBV6-5 with TRBJ2-2; perhaps TRBD1 as D (5 bases). Germline CDR1 MNHEY, CDR2 SVGAGI. Trimming took 7 bases from V and 6 from J, leaving 15 bases between them. This CDR3 has 14 residues.

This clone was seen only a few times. CDR3 DNA sequence: TGTGCCAGTAGAAGGGGAAGCTATGGCTACACCTTC. Protein product: CASRRGSYGYTF. V usage is TRBV19 and J usage is TRBJ1-2, with D possibly being TRBD1 (5 bases). This CDR3 contains 12 residues. Trimming took 6 bases from V and 4 from J, leaving 9 bases between them. Germline CDR1 and CDR2: LNHDA and SQIVND (reference sequence).

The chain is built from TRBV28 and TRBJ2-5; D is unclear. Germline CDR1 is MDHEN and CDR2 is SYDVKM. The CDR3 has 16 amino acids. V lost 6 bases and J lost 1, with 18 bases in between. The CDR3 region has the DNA TGTGCCAGCAGCCCAAGGATAATAAGAACCCAAGAGACCCAGTACTTC. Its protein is CASSPRIIRTQETQYF.

The CDR3 sequence: CAWAGLAGVGGELFF. The CDR3 nucleotides read TGTGCCTGGGCCGGACTAGCGGGAGTAGGCGGGGAGCTGTTTTTT. The genes are TRBV30 and TRBJ2-2, with 13 bases that match TRBD2. V shed 5 bases and J 7 bases; nucleotides not matched to a gene: 7. The length of the CDR3 is 15 residues. Germline V gene lookup returns CDR1 GTSNPN and CDR2 SVGIG (reference sequence).

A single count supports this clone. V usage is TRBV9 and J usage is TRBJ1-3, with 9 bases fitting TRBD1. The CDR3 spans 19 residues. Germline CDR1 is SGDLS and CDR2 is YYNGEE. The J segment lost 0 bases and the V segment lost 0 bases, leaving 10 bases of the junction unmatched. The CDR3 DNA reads TGTGCCAGCAGCGTAGCTTTACAGGGGGCCGGGTCCTCTGGAAACACCATATATTTT. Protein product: CASSVALQGAGSSGNTIYF.

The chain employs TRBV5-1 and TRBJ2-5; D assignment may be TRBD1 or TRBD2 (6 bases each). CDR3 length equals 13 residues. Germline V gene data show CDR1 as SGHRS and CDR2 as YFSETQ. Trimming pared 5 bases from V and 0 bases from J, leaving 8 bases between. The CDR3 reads CASREGDQETQYF. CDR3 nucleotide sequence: TGCGCCAGCAGGGAGGGGGACCAAGAGACCCAGTACTTC.

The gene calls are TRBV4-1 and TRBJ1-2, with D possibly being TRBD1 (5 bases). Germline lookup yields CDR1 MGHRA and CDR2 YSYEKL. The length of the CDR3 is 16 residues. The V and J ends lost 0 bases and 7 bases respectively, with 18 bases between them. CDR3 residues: CASSQDNGARGTGYTF. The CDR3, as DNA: TGCGCCAGCAGCCAAGATAATGGGGCCCGGGGGACTGGCTACACCTTC.

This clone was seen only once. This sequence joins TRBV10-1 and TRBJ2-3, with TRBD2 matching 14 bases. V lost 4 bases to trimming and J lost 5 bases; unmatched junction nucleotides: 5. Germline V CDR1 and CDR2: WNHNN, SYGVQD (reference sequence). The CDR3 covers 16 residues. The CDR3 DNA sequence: TGCGCCAGCAGTGGACTAGCGGGAGGGCCGGGAGATACGCAGTATTTT. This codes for CASSGLAGGPGDTQYF.

The CDR3 coding sequence is TGTGCCAGCAGTAACCCGCGCAGGGGAGTAGCTTTCTTT. Protein sequence: CASSNPRRGVAFF. The chain employs TRBV28 and TRBJ1-1; TRBD1 might be the D (6 bases). The CDR3 runs 13 residues. CDR1 MDHEN and CDR2 SYDVKM come from the germline V gene. Deletions cut 5 bases from V and 10 bases from J, with 17 bases between.

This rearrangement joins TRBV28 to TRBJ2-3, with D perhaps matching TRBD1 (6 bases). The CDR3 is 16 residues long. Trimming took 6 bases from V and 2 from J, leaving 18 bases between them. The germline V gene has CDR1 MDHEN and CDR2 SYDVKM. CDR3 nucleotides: TGTGCCAGCAGCCGGAACGACAGGCGGTACACAGATACGCAGTATTTT. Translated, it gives CASSRNDRRYTDTQYF.

CDR3 residues: CASSFGQATNQPQHF. The CDR3 DNA sequence: TGTGCCAGCAGCTTTGGACAGGCAACCAATCAGCCCCAGCATTTT. This chain joins TRBV5-8 and TRBJ1-5, with TRBD1 matching over 7 bases. The CDR3 is 15 residues long. Germline trimming cut 2 bases from V and 3 bases from J; bases unmatched to any gene: 5. From germline, CDR1 is SGHTS and CDR2 YDEGEE.

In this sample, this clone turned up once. CDR3 bases: TGCGCCAGCAGCCCCGGACAGGGAGGAAACACCATATATTTT. This sequence encodes CASSPGQGGNTIYF. The chain employs TRBV5-1 and TRBJ1-3; 8 bases agree with TRBD1. The CDR3 has 14 amino acids. Germline trimming cut 4 bases from V and 4 bases from J; bases unmatched to any gene: 4. CDR1 and CDR2 from the germline V gene are SGHRS and YFSETQ.

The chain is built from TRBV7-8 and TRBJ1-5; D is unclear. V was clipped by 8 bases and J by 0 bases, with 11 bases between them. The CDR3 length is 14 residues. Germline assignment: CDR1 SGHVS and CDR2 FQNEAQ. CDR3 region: CASATDYSNQPQHF. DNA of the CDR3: TGTGCCAGCGCGACTGATTATAGCAATCAGCCCCAGCATTTT.

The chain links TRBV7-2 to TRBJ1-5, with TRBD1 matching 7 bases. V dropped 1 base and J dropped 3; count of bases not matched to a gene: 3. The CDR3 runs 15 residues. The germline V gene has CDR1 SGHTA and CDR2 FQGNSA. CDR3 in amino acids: CASSLDRGFNQPQHF. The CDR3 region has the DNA TGTGCCAGCAGCTTAGACAGGGGTTTCAATCAGCCCCAGCATTTT. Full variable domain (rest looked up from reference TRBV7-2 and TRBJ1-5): GAGVSQSPSNKVTEKGKDVELRCDPISGHTALYWYRQSLGQGLEFLIYFQGNSAPDKSGLPSDRFSAERTGGSVSTLTIQRTQQEDSAVYLCASSLDRGFNQPQHFGDGTRLSIL.

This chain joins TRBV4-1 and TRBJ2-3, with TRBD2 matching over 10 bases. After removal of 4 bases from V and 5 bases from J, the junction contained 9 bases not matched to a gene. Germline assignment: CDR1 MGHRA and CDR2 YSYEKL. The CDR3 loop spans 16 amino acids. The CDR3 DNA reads TGCGCCAGCAGCCTCACACTAGCGGGGAGGGTAGATACGCAGTATTTT. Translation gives CASSLTLAGRVDTQYF.

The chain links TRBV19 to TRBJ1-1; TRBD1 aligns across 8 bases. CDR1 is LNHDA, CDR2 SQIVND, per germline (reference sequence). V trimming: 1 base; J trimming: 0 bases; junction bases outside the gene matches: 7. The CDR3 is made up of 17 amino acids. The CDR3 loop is CASSIGGQGWVNTEAFF. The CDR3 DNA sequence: TGTGCCAGTAGTATAGGAGGACAGGGCTGGGTGAACACTGAAGCTTTCTTT.

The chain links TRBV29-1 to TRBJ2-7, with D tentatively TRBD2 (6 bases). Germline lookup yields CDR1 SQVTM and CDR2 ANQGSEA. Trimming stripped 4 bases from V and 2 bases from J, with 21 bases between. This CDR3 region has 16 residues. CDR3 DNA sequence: TGCAGCGTTGGGTCTCTGGGAGGCGGTCCCACCTACGAGCAGTACTTC. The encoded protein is CSVGSLGGGPTYEQYF.

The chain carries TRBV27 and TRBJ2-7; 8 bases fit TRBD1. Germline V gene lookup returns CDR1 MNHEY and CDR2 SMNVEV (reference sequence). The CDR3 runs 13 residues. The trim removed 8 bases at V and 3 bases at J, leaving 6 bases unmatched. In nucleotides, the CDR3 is TGTGCCAGCGGCGCTGACAGGGGCTACGAGCAGTACTTC. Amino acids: CASGADRGYEQYF.

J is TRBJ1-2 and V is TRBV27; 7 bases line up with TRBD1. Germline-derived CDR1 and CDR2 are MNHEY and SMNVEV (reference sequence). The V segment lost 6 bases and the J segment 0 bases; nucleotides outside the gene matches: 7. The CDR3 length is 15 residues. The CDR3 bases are TGTGCCAGCAGACTCACAGGGGATTCTAACTATGGCTACACCTTC. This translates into CASRLTGDSNYGYTF.

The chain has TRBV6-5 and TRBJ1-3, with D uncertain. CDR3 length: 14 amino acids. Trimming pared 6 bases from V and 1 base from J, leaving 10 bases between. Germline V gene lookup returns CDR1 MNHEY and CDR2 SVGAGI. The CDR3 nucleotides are TGTGCCAGCAGGCCTAGCATGTCTGGAAACACCATATATTTT. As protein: CASRPSMSGNTIYF.

The CDR3: CASSIGSAYEQYF. As DNA, the CDR3 is TGTGCCAGTAGTATAGGGTCCGCCTACGAGCAGTACTTC. J is TRBJ2-7 and V is TRBV19; D gene ambiguous. Germline V gene lookup returns CDR1 LNHDA and CDR2 SQIVND (reference sequence). The CDR3 runs to 13 residues. V lost 1 base to trimming and J lost 2 bases, with 6 bases between them.